This is a list of T cell receptor beta chains from one sample in a study of T cell responses to AZD1222 COVID-19 vaccine. Profiled with immunoSEQ multiplex PCR; TCRdb holds only in-frame clones, not every one. The repertoire consists of 100,000 to 150,000 clones, with around 89% occurring once and the leading ten covering under 2%. The material was peripheral blood, obtained on day 0 of AZD1222 vaccination. The receptors here all came from an adult in good health. Both conserved end residues are trimmed from each CDR3. Each record gives: V gene, CDR3 protein.

TRBV6-4,ASSTSGDNEQF
TRBV11-2,ASSLRMSGDSSYEQY
TRBV11-2,ASRQPGQGANSPLH
TRBV6-1,ASSGPRQGALGNTIY
TRBV28,ASSLAVPGELF
TRBV24-1,ATTDRGGVGNQPQH
TRBV5-1,ASSLFTGAPYEQY
TRBV24-1,ATTDEPWDRWCEQY
TRBV7-9,ASSLARSRAENTEAF
TRBV12-3/TRBV12-4,ASSLSDNEQF
TRBV5-6,ASSLVGTDEQF
TRBV3-1/TRBV3-2,ASSQVREVSNEQF
TRBV14,ASSHTMRVAGGYT
TRBV2,ASTQGLAGGPGELF
TRBV29-1,SVEDQGGTEAF
TRBV28,ASSLPGQARSDTEAF
TRBV7-9,ASRKVAEQF
TRBV5-1,ASSPDISNQPQH
TRBV7-3,ASSLTGQALGYT
TRBV25-1,ASSLGGDVSDEQF
TRBV5-4,ASSLEVSTEAF
TRBV3-1/TRBV3-2,ASSLGIYEQY
TRBV28,ASSPLAGTYEQY
TRBV7-2,ASSLSTSGSREQY
TRBV12-3/TRBV12-4,ASSPRYEQF
TRBV9,ASSQELYNEQF
TRBV7-2,ASSQEAGFLNTDTQY
TRBV4-3,ASSQGLAGGNTGELF
TRBV24-1,ATSDTMRTGPDTQY